This T cell receptor beta chain stems from a study of response to subunit inactivated influenza vaccine. General study findings and limits: Authors suggested each seasonal flu vaccination may recruit only limited numbers of new T cells.

This clonotype was seen a handful of times. Its antigen is currently unknown. TCRdb re-derived calls from the RT-PCR reads in MiXCR, one entry per CDR3 protein. Among 650,000 to 800,000 distinct CDR3 sequences listed, about 14% were seen once. CDR3 length: 18 amino acids. Germline values: CDR1 DFQATT, CDR2 SNEGSKA (reference sequence). V lost 0 bases and J 7 bases, leaving 27 bases between the germline ends. The clonotype originates from a man aged 45-65 years who received an inactivated influenza vaccine. The chain couples TRBV20-1 to TRBJ1-1; a weak D match, TRBD1 (6 bases). This specimen was PBMCs from blood, taken roughly 2 weeks before vaccination. DNA for the CDR3: TGCAGTGCTAGAGATCGTGAGGGGGGCCGGCCCATTACAGGTGAAGCTTTCTTT. Its translation: CSARDREGGRPITGEAFF.